This TCR beta chain appears in the sequencing data of a study of CD8 T cells in ankylosing spondylitis. In germline, CDR1 is SGHRS, CDR2 YFSETQ. Trimming took off 1 base at V and 8 bases at J, with 10 bases between the two ends. The CDR3 has 13 amino acids. Broader study findings: Seemingly distinctive of ankylosing spondylitis blood was a TCR beta motif formed by eight highly homologous variants. Clones linked with disease were CD8+ and fairly uncommon in the peripheral blood.

For TCR beta, libraries came from quantitative 5'-RACE with molecular barcodes. Using its own MiXCR run on the 5' RACE reads, TCRdb lists one record per CDR3 protein. The profile shows some 240,000 distinct CDR3 sequences, just under 7.5% of them singletons. At least ten counts were recorded for this clonotype. Its antigen is undetermined. The rearrangement joins TRBV5-1 to TRBJ2-1; D remains unclear. The origin of this receptor is a male donor with ankylosing spondylitis. The sample was blood, either unsorted or a sorted T cell fraction (not recorded which). CDR3 in DNA: TGCGCCAGCAGCTTGACAGCGAGGTATGAGCAGTTCTTC. It yields the protein CASSLTARYEQFF. Variable domain in full (rest from reference TRBV5-1 and TRBJ2-1): KAGVTQTPRYLIKTRGQQVTLSCSPISGHRSVSWYQQTPGQGLQFLFEYFSETQRNKGNFPGRFSGRQFSNSRSEMNVSTLELGDSALYLCASSLTARYEQFFGPGTRLTVL.